The 15 T cell receptor beta chains below come from one sample, sequenced in a study of cytomegalovirus exposure and HLA in healthy donors. Profiled with immunoSEQ multiplex PCR; TCRdb holds only in-frame clones, not every one. The data hold approximately 200,000 clones, with roughly 88% observed a single time. The sequenced material came from PBMCs. The source of these receptors is a woman in her late teens or twenties in good health and CMV-seronegative.

This chain connects TRBV7-2 to TRBJ1-5, with TRBD1 matching 7 bases. Germline V gene lookup returns CDR1 SGHTA and CDR2 FQGNSA. This CDR3 contains 16 residues. Trimming cost V 5 bases and J 0 bases; bases outside gene matches: 7. In DNA form, the CDR3 reads TGTGCCAGCAGCCAGGGGGTGAGATATAGCAATCAGCCCCAGCATTTT. Encoded protein: CASSQGVRYSNQPQHF.

The chain carries TRBV12-1 and TRBJ2-1; the table calls TRBD2, which could not be checked here. TRBV12-1 is termed a pseudogene. This CDR3 is built from 14 residues. Here the CDR3 reads CASCPEIGGGEQFF. CDR3 coding DNA: TGTGCCAGCTGCCCAGAGATCGGCGGGGGTGAGCAGTTCTTC.

This clone was recorded only once. The chain has TRBV2 and TRBJ2-2; D is unclear. The germline gives CDR1 SNHLY, CDR2 FYNNEI. The CDR3 length is 13 residues. Trimming pared 2 bases from V and 4 bases from J, leaving 5 bases between. The CDR3 protein is CASSESFTGELFF. The CDR3 nucleotides are TGTGCCAGCAGTGAATCCTTCACCGGGGAGCTGTTTTTT. The full variable domain, completed using reference TRBV2 and TRBJ2-2, is EPEVTQTPSHQVTQMGQEVILRCVPISNHLYFYWYRQILGQKVEFLVSFYNNEISEKSEIFDDQFSVERPDGSNFTLKIRSTKLEDSAMYFCASSESFTGELFFGEGSRLTVL.

The chain links TRBV15 to TRBJ1-1; D might be TRBD1 (5 bases). The length of the CDR3 is 14 residues. V lost 5 bases and J lost 10, with 20 bases in between. Per germline, CDR1 LNHNV and CDR2 YYDKDF (reference sequence). This CDR3 reads CATSGKEAGFRAFF. DNA for the CDR3: TGTGCCACCAGCGGAAAGGAAGCAGGGTTCAGAGCTTTCTTT.

The V gene is TRBV29-1, the J gene TRBJ1-2; D may be TRBD1 (6 bases). V lost 5 bases to trimming and J lost 6 bases, with 19 bases between them. The CDR3 spans 14 residues. Germline assignment: CDR1 SQVTM and CDR2 ANQGSEA. Here the CDR3 reads CSVLPPGTRNGYTF. The CDR3 nucleotides are TGCAGCGTTCTCCCGCCCGGGACAAGAAATGGCTACACCTTC.

V and J are TRBV13 and TRBJ2-1; maybe TRBD2 (5 bases). The V end was cut by 0 bases, the J end by 10 bases, with 16 bases between. The CDR3 is made up of 15 amino acids. CDR1 and CDR2 from the germline V gene are PRHDT and FYEKMQ (reference sequence). Here the CDR3 DNA reads TGTGCCAGCAGCTTAGGGCCCCGAGGGTCAAGGGAGCAGTTCTTC. Amino acids: CASSLGPRGSREQFF.

The chain combines TRBV18 with TRBJ2-1; 10 positions match TRBD1. This CDR3 is 16 amino acids long. J was trimmed by 3 bases and V by 2 bases; bases with no gene match: 4. The germline gives CDR1 KGHSH, CDR2 LQKENI. This CDR3 is CASSPSGTGVYNEQFF. The CDR3 nucleotides are TGTGCCAGCTCACCATCCGGGACAGGGGTCTACAATGAGCAGTTCTTC.

The chain employs TRBV6-4 and TRBJ2-3; D uncertain. This CDR3 spans 13 amino acids. CDR1 MRHNA and CDR2 SNTAGT come from the germline V gene. V lost 4 bases and J lost 6, with 11 bases in between. The CDR3 nucleotides read TGTGCCAGCAGTGCTAATGGTGCGGATACGCAGTATTTT. Translating it yields CASSANGADTQYF.

The chain employs TRBV5-1 and TRBJ1-1; D unresolved. Trimming removed 6 bases from V and 0 bases from J, with 6 bases in between. CDR1 SGHRS and CDR2 YFSETQ come from the germline V gene. The CDR3 is 12 residues long. The CDR3 region is CASKAMNTEAFF. The CDR3 DNA reads as TGCGCCAGCAAAGCTATGAACACTGAAGCTTTCTTT.

The V and J genes are TRBV2 and TRBJ2-3; 7 bases are a match to TRBD1. With V trimmed by 8 bases and J by 1 base, 3 bases remained unmatched. From germline, CDR1 is SNHLY and CDR2 FYNNEI. This CDR3 comprises 13 residues. In DNA form, the CDR3 reads TGTGCCAGCGAGGGGGCCGGCACAGATACGCAGTATTTT. Translated, it gives CASEGAGTDTQYF.

The chain carries TRBV7-8 and TRBJ2-7; D may be TRBD1 (6 bases). V lost 1 base and J 3 bases, leaving 13 bases between the germline ends. The germline V gene has CDR1 SGHVS and CDR2 FQNEAQ. The CDR3 covers 15 residues. Here the CDR3 DNA reads TGTGCCAGCAGCTTAGACAGGGATTTGAACTACGAGCAGTACTTC. It yields the protein CASSLDRDLNYEQYF.

As for this clone: Different DNA sequences within this sample yield the same CDR3. The rearrangement uses TRBV27 and TRBJ2-1; 10 bases fit TRBD2. V lost 5 bases, J lost 4 bases, and 5 bases stayed unmatched. The CDR3 has 15 residues. Looked up from germline, CDR1 is MNHEY and CDR2 is SMNVEV (reference sequence). CDR3 bases: TGTGCCAGCAGTCTTGGACTAGCGGCTTACAATGAGCAGTTCTTC. Its translation is CASSLGLAAYNEQFF.

The gene calls are TRBV5-4 and TRBJ2-5; D possibly corresponds to TRBD1 (6 bases). The V gene lost 4 bases and the J gene lost 4 bases, with 14 bases spanning the gap. Germline V gene sequence: CDR1 SGHNT, CDR2 YYREEE (reference sequence). The CDR3 is 14 residues long. The CDR3 protein is CASSGGPEGETQYF. The CDR3 DNA sequence: TGTGCCAGCAGCGGGGGCCCAGAGGGAGAGACCCAGTACTTC. The complete variable domain, with remaining parts taken from reference TRBV5-4 and TRBJ2-5, reads ETGVTQSPTHLIKTRGQQVTLRCSSQSGHNTVSWYQQALGQGPQFIFQYYREEENGRGNFPPRFSGLQFPNYSSELNVNALELDDSALYLCASSGGPEGETQYFGPGTRLLVL.

This clone was seen just once. This chain joins TRBV29-1 and TRBJ2-7; D gene uncertain. CDR1 and CDR2 (germline): SQVTM, ANQGSEA. This CDR3 has 16 amino acids. Trimming removed 5 bases at V and 0 bases at J, with 20 bases between. The CDR3 sequence: CSVPRVAHLSSYEQYF. The CDR3, as DNA: TGCAGCGTTCCTCGGGTGGCCCATCTGAGCTCCTACGAGCAGTACTTC.

This CDR3 is CASSSLQGAEHYEQYF. The CDR3 DNA is TGTGCCAGCAGTTCCCTCCAGGGGGCGGAACACTACGAGCAGTACTTC. V is TRBV27 and J is TRBJ2-7, with TRBD1 matching 8 bases. Germline lookup yields CDR1 MNHEY and CDR2 SMNVEV (reference sequence). J lost 3 bases, V lost 4 bases, and 11 bases had no gene match. CDR3 length equals 16 residues.